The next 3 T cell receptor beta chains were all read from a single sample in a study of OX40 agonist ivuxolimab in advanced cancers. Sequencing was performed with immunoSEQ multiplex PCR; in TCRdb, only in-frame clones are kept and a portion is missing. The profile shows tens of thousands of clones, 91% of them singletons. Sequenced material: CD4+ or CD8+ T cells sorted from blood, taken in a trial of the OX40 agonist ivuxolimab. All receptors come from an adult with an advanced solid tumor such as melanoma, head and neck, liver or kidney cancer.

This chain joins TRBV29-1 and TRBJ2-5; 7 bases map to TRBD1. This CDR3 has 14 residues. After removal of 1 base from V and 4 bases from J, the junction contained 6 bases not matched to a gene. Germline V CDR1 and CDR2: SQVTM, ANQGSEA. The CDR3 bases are TGCAGCGTTGAAGTTAAGGGGGCCGGAGAGACCCAGTACTTC. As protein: CSVEVKGAGETQYF.

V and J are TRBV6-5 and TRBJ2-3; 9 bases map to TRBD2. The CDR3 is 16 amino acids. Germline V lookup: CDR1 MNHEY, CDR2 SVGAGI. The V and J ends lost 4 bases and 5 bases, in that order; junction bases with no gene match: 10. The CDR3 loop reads CASSWGIAGERDTQYF. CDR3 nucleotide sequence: TGTGCCAGCAGTTGGGGGATAGCGGGAGAGAGAGATACGCAGTATTTT.

CDR3 amino acids: CASSQETSGSYEQYF. For the CDR3, the DNA is TGTGCCAGCAGCCAAGAGACTAGCGGGAGCTACGAGCAGTACTTC. V and J are TRBV4-2 and TRBJ2-7, with 12 nucleotides matching TRBD2. V was clipped by 0 bases and J by 3 bases; unmatched bases: 0. The CDR3 consists of 15 residues. Germline V gives CDR1 LGHNA, CDR2 YNFKEQ.